This T cell receptor (beta chain) was profiled in a study of T-cell memory formation after mild COVID-19 (dated by TCRdb to the early 2020s). In the study overall: TCR sequence clusters from the two donors were largely donor specific. The cohort comprised two young, previously healthy adult volunteers, one female and one male. In a couple of donors, T-cell clones that expanded and contracted after mild COVID-19 were followed by sequencing TCRalpha and TCRbeta repertoires longitudinally. The full study reports these points: Only two mild cases were covered by the study, and larger cohorts that include severe cases with pre-infection samples were considered necessary. Balanced CD4/CD8 phenotypes were observed for clones contracting from day 15 to 85, whereas a bias towards CD4+ was observed for a second wave of clones expanding from day 15 to 37. Some responding clones were found in pre-infection memory, which suggests that pre-existing cross-reactive memory T cells took part in the SARS-CoV-2 response. The second-wave clones that peaked on day 37 were not confirmed to be SARS-CoV-2 specific. Contracting CD4+ clones turned up mainly in the CM and EM memory subsets, whereas EMRA was where CD8+ clones were enriched.

As regards this clonotype: The antigen it binds to is not known. One base away there is no much larger clone; base qualities are not given.

Ficoll-Paque density gradient centrifugation was the method used to isolate PBMCs. For sequencing, an Illumina NovaSeq 6000 was employed. TCRalpha and TCRbeta cDNA libraries were built by 5'RACE with constant-segment primers, adding sample barcodes and unique molecular identifiers. Trizol reagent was used to extract RNA from every sample. Amplification of the libraries took two PCR steps, and the second step added a second sample barcode plus Illumina TruSeq adapters. The libraries were sequenced on an Illumina NovaSeq using 2 x 150 bp paired-end reads. Per the source publication's procedure: The reads were demultiplexed and collapsed into UMI-guided consensus sequences using migec v1.2.7. Using mixcr v2.1.11, the UMI consensuses were aligned to TRA and TRB V and J templates and assembled into clonotypes. A clonotype was counted as expanded or contracted only if both edgeR and NoisET called the change significant, with noise models trained on biological replicates. For edgeR calls, the cutoffs were a false discovery rate-adjusted p below 0.01 and a log2 fold-change threshold of 1. As an exploratory analysis of dynamics, max-normalized trajectories of the 1000 most abundant clonotypes were examined by PCA with hierarchical clustering. The CD4 or CD8 phenotype of responding clones was assigned using the separately sequenced CD4+ and CD8+ repertoires. TCRdb reran the public reads through fastp at Q25 and MiXCR, keeping productive beta chains. Identical CDR3 protein sequences are pooled into one entry, listed with their most common genes and DNA. The V and J calls were not made by the authors but by TCRdb's processing. Recorded for this sample are hundreds of thousands of distinct CDR3 sequences; around a quarter of them occurred a single time. The ten largest clones represent approximately 12% of the sample.

The germline V gene specifies ENHRY as CDR1 and SYGVKD as CDR2. V is reduced by 10 bases and J by 5 bases, leaving a spacing of 21 bases between them. The CDR3 contains 14 residues, cysteine and phenylalanine counted. Only CDR3 DNA is held: 42 bases, read in frame from base 1. This clonotype originated in an adult woman who had mild COVID-19 (a few samples of this study predate the infection). The sample titles of this study are shuffled in the database, so cell type and time point are left out; the donor was told from shared clones. Sequenced input: PBMCs or a T cell subset sorted from them (not recorded which). The chain is made from TRBV10-3 and TRBJ2-7; the D gene is perhaps TRBD1, on 5 matching bases. The CDR3 amino acid sequence is: CASRAGLSRDEQYF. The bases are TGTGCCAGCAGAGCAGGGCTATCGCGCGACGAGCAGTACTTC.